This entry is about one TCR beta chain. The antigen is not known. This entry is derived from a study of OX40 agonist ivuxolimab in advanced cancers. Study-wide context: The treatment was a fully human IgG2 OX40 agonist, ivuxolimab.

Findings and caveats of the study: In CD8+ T cells, expanded clones were on average more numerous than in CD4+. Low clonal expansion, among the lowest seen, marked partial responders at 0.1-3.0 mg/kg.

The CDR3 runs 15 residues. The germline V gene has CDR1 SGHTA and CDR2 FQGNSA. V was clipped by 5 bases and J by 0 bases; unmatched bases: 6. Produced via immunoSEQ multiplex PCR; TCRdb's table is partial and in-frame only. The profile shows 95,000 to 100,000 clones, about four fifths of them singletons. This chain connects TRBV7-2 to TRBJ1-1; TRBD1 matches 7 bases. The receptor was isolated from an adult with an advanced solid tumor such as melanoma, head and neck, liver or kidney cancer. Material: CD4+ or CD8+ T cells sorted from blood, obtained in a trial of the OX40 agonist ivuxolimab. DNA for the CDR3: TGTGCCAGCAGCCGGGACAGATTATTGAACACTGAAGCTTTCTTT. Translating it yields CASSRDRLLNTEAFF.